This TCR beta chain was retrieved from a study of blood T cell repertoires in COVID-19. Study details: Samples representing acute and convalescent COVID-19 were sourced from the United States, Italy and Spain. In each case, the material was cDNA or gDNA derived from T cells, B-cell-depleted T cells, or PBMCs.

The CDR3 spans 18 residues. With 0 bases clipped from V and 8 bases from J, the junction kept 11 bases outside the gene matches. The germline gives CDR1 ENHRY, CDR2 SYGVKD. Enrolment of Seattle patients took place during active infection, and they were followed longitudinally. Authors' analysis steps: Amplification of reference gene primers was used by the study to estimate nucleated cell counts. Libraries were prepared by immunoSEQ multiplex PCR; TCRdb keeps only in-frame clonotypes and omits some of them. Clone size and V and J calls were adopted from that table, with D and trimming inferred from the DNA. The sample lists more than 95,000 clones, 92% occurring once.

This TCR derives from a man aged 45 to 65 with COVID-19, enrolled during active disease. This chain links TRBV10-3 with TRBJ2-1; 12 bases align to TRBD2. Input material: peripheral blood. The CDR3 sequence is CAISESRASSGRVDEQFF. CDR3 sequence (DNA): TGTGCCATCAGTGAGTCGAGGGCTTCTAGCGGGAGGGTCGATGAGCAGTTCTTC.